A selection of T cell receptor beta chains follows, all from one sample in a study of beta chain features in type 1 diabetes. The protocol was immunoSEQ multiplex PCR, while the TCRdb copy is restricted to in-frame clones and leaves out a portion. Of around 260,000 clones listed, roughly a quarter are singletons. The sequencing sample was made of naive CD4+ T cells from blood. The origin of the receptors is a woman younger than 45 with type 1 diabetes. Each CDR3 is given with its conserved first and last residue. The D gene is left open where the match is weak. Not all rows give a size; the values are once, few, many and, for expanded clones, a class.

CDR3 DNA: TGTGCCAGCAGCCCTCAGGACAGGGGCGGCACTGAAGCTTTCTTT
CDR3 protein: CASSPQDRGGTEAFF
J gene: TRBJ1-1
D gene: TRBD1
V gene: TRBV7-9
clone size: NA

CDR3 DNA: TGTGCCAGCAGATACCGAGAGAACACTGAAGCTTTCTTT
CDR3 protein: CASRYRENTEAFF
J gene: TRBJ1-1
D gene: NA
V gene: TRBV4-1
clone size: NA

CDR3 DNA: TGTGCCAGCAGTGAGGGACTAGCGGGAGTGGTTGGGGCCAACGTCCTGACTTTC
CDR3 protein: CASSEGLAGVVGANVLTF
J gene: TRBJ2-6
D gene: TRBD2
V gene: TRBV27
clone size: few

CDR3 DNA: TGTGCCAGTAGTATCCGGACAGCAACTAATGAAAAACTGTTTTTT
CDR3 protein: CASSIRTATNEKLFF
J gene: TRBJ1-4
D gene: NA
V gene: TRBV19
clone size: few

CDR3 DNA: TGCAGCGTTGGACGAGGGAATACTGAAGCTTTCTTT
CDR3 protein: CSVGRGNTEAFF
J gene: TRBJ1-1
D gene: NA
V gene: TRBV29-1
clone size: NA

CDR3 DNA: TGCGCCAGCAGCCCTGGGACTTCCCTCAGGGAGACCCAGTACTTC
CDR3 protein: CASSPGTSLRETQYF
J gene: TRBJ2-5
D gene: NA
V gene: TRBV5-1
clone size: NA

CDR3 DNA: TGTGCCACCAGCAGGGGGGGGGCAGCTAGCAATCAGCCCCAGCATTTT
CDR3 protein: CATSRGGAASNQPQHF
J gene: TRBJ1-5
D gene: NA
V gene: TRBV15
clone size: few

CDR3 DNA: TGCGCCAGCAGCCAAGACGTGTCTCGGAGAGCTTTCTTT
CDR3 protein: CASSQDVSRRAFF
J gene: TRBJ1-1
D gene: NA
V gene: TRBV4-1
clone size: few

CDR3 DNA: TGTGCCAGCACACAGGGGGCTCGAGGCACAGATACGCAGTATTTT
CDR3 protein: CASTQGARGTDTQYF
J gene: TRBJ2-3
D gene: TRBD1
V gene: TRBV7-9
clone size: NA

CDR3 DNA: TGTGCCAGCAGCGGAGTACTAGCGGGAGGTGGGGAGACCCAGTACTTC
CDR3 protein: CASSGVLAGGGETQYF
J gene: TRBJ2-5
D gene: TRBD2
V gene: TRBV9
clone size: NA

CDR3 DNA: TGTGCCAGCAGCTTAACAGCGGGAGACACCGGGGAGCTGTTTTTT
CDR3 protein: CASSLTAGDTGELFF
J gene: TRBJ2-2
D gene: TRBD2
V gene: TRBV7-9
clone size: NA

CDR3 DNA: TGTGCCAGCAGCTACAGGGGGTCGGACACCGGGGAGCTGTTTTTT
CDR3 protein: CASSYRGSDTGELFF
J gene: TRBJ2-2
D gene: TRBD1
V gene: TRBV9
clone size: NA

CDR3 DNA: TGTGCCAGCAGCTTAGTCGCGGGAGGGAGAGATACGCAGTATTTT
CDR3 protein: CASSLVAGGRDTQYF
J gene: TRBJ2-3
D gene: TRBD2
V gene: TRBV7-2
clone size: NA

CDR3 DNA: TGTGCCAGCTCACCAAACAGAGCCTACGAGCAGTACTTC
CDR3 protein: CASSPNRAYEQYF
J gene: TRBJ2-7
D gene: NA
V gene: TRBV18
clone size: NA

CDR3 DNA: TGTGCCAGCAGTCACGGGACTGAAGCTTTCTTT
CDR3 protein: CASSHGTEAFF
J gene: TRBJ1-1
D gene: NA
V gene: TRBV6-5
clone size: NA

CDR3 DNA: TGTGCCAGCAGTGATGCGCGGGATACGCAGTATTTT
CDR3 protein: CASSDARDTQYF
J gene: TRBJ2-3
D gene: NA
V gene: TRBV2
clone size: NA

CDR3 DNA: TGCGCCAGCAGCCCGGACAGGGGCTACCACGAGCAGTACTTC
CDR3 protein: CASSPDRGYHEQYF
J gene: TRBJ2-7
D gene: TRBD1
V gene: TRBV5-1
clone size: few

CDR3 DNA: TGTGCCACCATTGTACAGGGGCACACTGAAGCTTTCTTT
CDR3 protein: CATIVQGHTEAFF
J gene: TRBJ1-1
D gene: TRBD1
V gene: TRBV6-5
clone size: few

CDR3 DNA: TGTGCCTGGAGGGTGACAGGGTTCAATGAGCAGTTCTTC
CDR3 protein: CAWRVTGFNEQFF
J gene: TRBJ2-1
D gene: TRBD1
V gene: TRBV30
clone size: NA

CDR3 DNA: TGTGCCAGCAGTTACTCGACAGGTGCCTACGAGCAGTACTTC
CDR3 protein: CASSYSTGAYEQYF
J gene: TRBJ2-7
D gene: NA
V gene: TRBV6-5
clone size: few